This T cell receptor beta chain is from a study of Graves' ophthalmopathy and Graves' hyperthyroidism. Findings and caveats of the study: Built on 13 signatures, a model told ophthalmopathy apart from stable hyperthyroidism with roughly 88% sensitivity and 80% to 82% specificity.

This clonotype occurred many times. Its antigen is not identified. Beta-chain TCR CDR3 regions were amplified from RNA transcripts. The authors performed first-round RT-PCR with HTBI primers and then a second-round multiplex PCR. TCRdb used MiXCR to reprocess the multiplex PCR reads, holding one entry per CDR3 protein. The sample lists around 1,200,000 distinct CDR3 sequences, about 40% occurring once. Per germline, CDR1 DFQATT and CDR2 SNEGSKA (reference sequence). Trimming removed 3 bases from V and 7 bases from J, with 24 bases in between. The CDR3 spans 16 residues. The sequenced sample was peripheral blood or thyroid tissue (not recorded which). The clonotype comes from an adult man with Graves' hyperthyroidism. The V and J genes are TRBV20-1 and TRBJ1-2; D may be TRBD1 (5 bases). The DNA of the CDR3 is TGCAGTGCTAGTGCCGGGACCCGCACCGGCGGGGGTGGCTACACCTTC. Its protein product is CSASAGTRTGGGGYTF.